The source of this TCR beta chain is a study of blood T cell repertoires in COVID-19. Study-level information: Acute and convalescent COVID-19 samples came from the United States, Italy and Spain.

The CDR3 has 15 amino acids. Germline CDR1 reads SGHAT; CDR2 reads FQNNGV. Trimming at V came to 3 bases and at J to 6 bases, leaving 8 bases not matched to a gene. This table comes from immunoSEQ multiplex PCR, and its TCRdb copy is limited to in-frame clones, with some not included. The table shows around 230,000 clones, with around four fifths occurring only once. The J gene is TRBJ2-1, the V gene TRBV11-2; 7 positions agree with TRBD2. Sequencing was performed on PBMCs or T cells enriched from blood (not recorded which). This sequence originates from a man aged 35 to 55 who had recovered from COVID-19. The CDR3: CASSFGTSEGNEQFF. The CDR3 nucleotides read TGTGCCAGCAGCTTTGGTACTAGCGAGGGCAATGAGCAGTTCTTC.